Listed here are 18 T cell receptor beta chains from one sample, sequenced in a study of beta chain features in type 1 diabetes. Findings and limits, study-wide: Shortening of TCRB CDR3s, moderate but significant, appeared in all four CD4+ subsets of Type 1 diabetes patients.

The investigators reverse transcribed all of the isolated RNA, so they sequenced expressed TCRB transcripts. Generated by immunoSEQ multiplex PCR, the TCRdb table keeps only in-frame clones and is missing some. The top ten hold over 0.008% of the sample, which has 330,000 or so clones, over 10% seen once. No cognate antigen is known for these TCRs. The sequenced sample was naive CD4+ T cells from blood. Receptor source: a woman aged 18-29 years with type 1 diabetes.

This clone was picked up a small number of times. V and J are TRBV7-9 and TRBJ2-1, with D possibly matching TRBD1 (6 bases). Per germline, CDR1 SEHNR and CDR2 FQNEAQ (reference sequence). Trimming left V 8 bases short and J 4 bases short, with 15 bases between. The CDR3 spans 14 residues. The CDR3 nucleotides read TGTGCCAGCTACCCGGCAGGGGTGTACAATGAGCAGTTCTTC. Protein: CASYPAGVYNEQFF.

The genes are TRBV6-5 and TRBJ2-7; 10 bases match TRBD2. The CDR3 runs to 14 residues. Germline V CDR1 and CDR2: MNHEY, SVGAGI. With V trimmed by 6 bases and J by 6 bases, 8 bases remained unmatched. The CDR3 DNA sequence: TGTGCCAGCAGCTCCGGGACTAGCGACGGCGAGCAGTACTTC. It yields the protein CASSSGTSDGEQYF.

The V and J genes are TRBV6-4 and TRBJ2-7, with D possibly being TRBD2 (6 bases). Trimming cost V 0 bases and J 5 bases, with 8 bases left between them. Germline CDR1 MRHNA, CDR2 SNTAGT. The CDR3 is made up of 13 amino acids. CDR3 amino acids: CASSDSRDHEQYF. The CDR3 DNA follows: TGTGCCAGCAGTGACTCGCGGGACCACGAGCAGTACTTC.

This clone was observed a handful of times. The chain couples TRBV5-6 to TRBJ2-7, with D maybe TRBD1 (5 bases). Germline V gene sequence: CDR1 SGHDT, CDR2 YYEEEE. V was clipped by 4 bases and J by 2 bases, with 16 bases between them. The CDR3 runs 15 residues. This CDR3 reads CASSVPQGTTYEQYF. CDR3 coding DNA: TGTGCCAGCAGCGTACCTCAGGGAACTACCTACGAGCAGTACTTC.

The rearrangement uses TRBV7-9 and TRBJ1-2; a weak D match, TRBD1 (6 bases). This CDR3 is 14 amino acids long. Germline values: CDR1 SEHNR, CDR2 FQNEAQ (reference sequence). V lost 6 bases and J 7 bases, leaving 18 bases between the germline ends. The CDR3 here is CASSFSGASTGYTF. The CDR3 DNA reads TGTGCCAGCAGTTTTTCAGGGGCGTCGACTGGCTACACCTTC. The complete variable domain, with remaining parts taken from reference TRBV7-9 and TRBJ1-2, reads DTGVSQNPRHKITKRGQNVTFRCDPISEHNRLYWYRQTLGQGPEFLTYFQNEAQLEKSRLLSDRFSAERPKGSFSTLEIQRTEQGDSAMYLCASSFSGASTGYTFGSGTRLTVV.

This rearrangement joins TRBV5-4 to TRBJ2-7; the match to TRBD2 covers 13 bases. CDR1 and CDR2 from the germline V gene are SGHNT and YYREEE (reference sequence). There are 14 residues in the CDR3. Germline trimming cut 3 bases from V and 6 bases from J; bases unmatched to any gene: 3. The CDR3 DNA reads TGTGCCAGCAGCTGGACTAGCGGGAGTATCGAGCAGTACTTC. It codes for CASSWTSGSIEQYF.

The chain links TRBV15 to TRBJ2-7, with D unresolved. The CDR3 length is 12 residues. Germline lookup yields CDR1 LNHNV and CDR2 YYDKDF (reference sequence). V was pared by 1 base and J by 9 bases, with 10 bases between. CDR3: CATSRGPHGQYF. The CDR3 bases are TGTGCCACCAGCAGAGGCCCTCACGGGCAGTACTTC.

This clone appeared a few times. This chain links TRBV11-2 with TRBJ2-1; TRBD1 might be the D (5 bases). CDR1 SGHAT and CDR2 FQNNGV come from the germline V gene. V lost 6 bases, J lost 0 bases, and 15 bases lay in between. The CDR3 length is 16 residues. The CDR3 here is CASRDWGLSSYNEQFF. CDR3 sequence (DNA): TGTGCCAGCAGGGATTGGGGCCTGAGCTCCTACAATGAGCAGTTCTTC.

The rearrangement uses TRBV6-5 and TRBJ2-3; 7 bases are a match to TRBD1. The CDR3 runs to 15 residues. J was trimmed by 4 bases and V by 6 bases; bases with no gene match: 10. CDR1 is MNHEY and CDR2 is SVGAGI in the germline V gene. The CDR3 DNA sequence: TGTGCCAGCAGGGGAAGGACAGGAAGATCAGATACGCAGTATTTT. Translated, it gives CASRGRTGRSDTQYF.

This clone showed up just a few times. The CDR3 spells CASSIGPVNEQFF. The DNA for the CDR3 is TGTGCCAGTAGTATAGGCCCGGTAAATGAGCAGTTCTTC. V is TRBV19 and J is TRBJ2-1, with unresolved D. This CDR3 is 13 amino acids long. V gave up 1 base and J gave up 7 bases, with 8 bases separating them. CDR1 and CDR2 (germline): LNHDA, SQIVND (reference sequence). Variable domain in full (rest from reference TRBV19 and TRBJ2-1): DGGITQSPKYLFRKEGQNVTLSCEQNLNHDAMYWYRQDPGQGLRLIYYSQIVNDFQKGDIAEGYSVSREKKESFPLTVTSAQKNPTAFYLCASSIGPVNEQFFGPGTRLTVL.

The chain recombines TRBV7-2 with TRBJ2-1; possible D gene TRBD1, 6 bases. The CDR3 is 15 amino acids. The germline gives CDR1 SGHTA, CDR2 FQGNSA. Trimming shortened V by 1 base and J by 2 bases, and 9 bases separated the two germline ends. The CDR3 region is CASSLEQGPYNEQFF. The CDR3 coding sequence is TGTGCCAGCAGCTTAGAACAGGGTCCCTACAATGAGCAGTTCTTC.

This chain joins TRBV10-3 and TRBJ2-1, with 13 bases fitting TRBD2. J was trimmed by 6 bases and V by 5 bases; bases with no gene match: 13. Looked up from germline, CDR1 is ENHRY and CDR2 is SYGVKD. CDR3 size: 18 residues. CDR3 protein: CAISRVVGGTSGINEQFF. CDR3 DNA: TGTGCCATCAGTCGAGTGGTGGGGGGGACTAGCGGGATCAATGAGCAGTTCTTC.

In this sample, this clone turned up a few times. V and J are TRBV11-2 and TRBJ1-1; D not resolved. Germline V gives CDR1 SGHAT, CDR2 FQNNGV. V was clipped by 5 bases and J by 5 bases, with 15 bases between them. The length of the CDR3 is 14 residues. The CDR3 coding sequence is TGTGCCAGCAGCGTTGCGGAGGGAAGGACTGAAGCTTTCTTT. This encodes CASSVAEGRTEAFF. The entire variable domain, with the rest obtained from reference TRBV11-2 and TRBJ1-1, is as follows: EAGVAQSPRYKIIEKRQSVAFWCNPISGHATLYWYQQILGQGPKLLIQFQNNGVVDDSQLPKDRFSAERLKGVDSTLKIQPAKLEDSAVYLCASSVAEGRTEAFFGQGTRLTVV.

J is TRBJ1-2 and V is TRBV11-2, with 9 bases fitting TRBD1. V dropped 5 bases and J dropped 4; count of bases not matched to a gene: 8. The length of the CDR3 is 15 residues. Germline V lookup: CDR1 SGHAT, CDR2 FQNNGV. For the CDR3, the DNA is TGTGCCAGCAGCCGAGGGACAGGGATCCCCTATGGCTACACCTTC. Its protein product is CASSRGTGIPYGYTF.

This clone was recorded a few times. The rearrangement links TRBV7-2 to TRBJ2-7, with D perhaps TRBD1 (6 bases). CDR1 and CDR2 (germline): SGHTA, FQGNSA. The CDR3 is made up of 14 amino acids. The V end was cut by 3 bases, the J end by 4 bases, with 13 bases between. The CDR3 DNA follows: TGTGCCAGCAGCTTCAACAGGGCGGAGTACGAGCAGTACTTC. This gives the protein CASSFNRAEYEQYF.

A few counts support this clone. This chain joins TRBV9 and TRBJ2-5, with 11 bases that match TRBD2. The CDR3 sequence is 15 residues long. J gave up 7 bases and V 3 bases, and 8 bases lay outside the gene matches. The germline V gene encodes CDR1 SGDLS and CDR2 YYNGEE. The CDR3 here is CASSGTSGGWVTQYF. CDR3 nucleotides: TGTGCCAGCAGCGGTACTAGCGGGGGCTGGGTGACCCAGTACTTC.

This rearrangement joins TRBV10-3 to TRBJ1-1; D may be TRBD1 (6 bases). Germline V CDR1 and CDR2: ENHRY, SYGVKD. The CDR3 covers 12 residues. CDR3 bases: TGTGCATCCACAGGGAGCGGCACTGAAGCTTTCTTT. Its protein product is CASTGSGTEAFF.

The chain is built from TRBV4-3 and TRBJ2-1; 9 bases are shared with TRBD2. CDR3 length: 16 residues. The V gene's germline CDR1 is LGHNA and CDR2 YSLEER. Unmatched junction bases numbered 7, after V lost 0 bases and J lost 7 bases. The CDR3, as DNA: TGCGCCAGCAGCCAAGAACCAGCGGGGGGTTGGAATGAGCAGTTCTTC. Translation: CASSQEPAGGWNEQFF.